These 22 T cell receptor beta chains were sequenced from one sample in a study of blood T cell repertoires in COVID-19. Assay used: immunoSEQ multiplex PCR; TCRdb lists only in-frame clones, some missing. The table lists hundreds of thousands of clones, around 91% of them singletons. The sample comprised PBMCs or T cells enriched from blood (not recorded which). The receptors stem from a woman between 18 and 29 years old with acute COVID-19.

This clone was recorded only once. CDR3 region: CASTPTSGAYEQYF. The CDR3 DNA follows: TGTGCCAGCACCCCGACTAGCGGAGCCTACGAGCAGTACTTC. J is TRBJ2-7 and V is TRBV9, with 9 bases fitting TRBD2. Germline lookup yields CDR1 SGDLS and CDR2 YYNGEE. J gave up 2 bases and V 6 bases, and 6 bases lay outside the gene matches. The CDR3 extends over 14 amino acids.

The chain joins TRBV28 to TRBJ2-1; 10 positions match TRBD1. After removal of 2 bases from V and 4 bases from J, the junction contained 5 bases not matched to a gene. Germline assignment: CDR1 MDHEN and CDR2 SYDVKM. The CDR3 consists of 16 residues. The CDR3 region has the DNA TGTGCCAGCAGTTTACCGGGACAGGGGATATACAATGAGCAGTTCTTC. Translated, it gives CASSLPGQGIYNEQFF.

V usage is TRBV9 and J usage is TRBJ2-2; D is perhaps TRBD1 (6 bases). From germline, CDR1 is SGDLS and CDR2 YYNGEE. This CDR3 has 17 amino acids. V lost 4 bases to trimming and J lost 8 bases, with 24 bases between them. The CDR3, as DNA: TGTGCCAGCAGCAAACCCTTGACAGGATCAAGTTCGGGGGAGCTGTTTTTT. Translating gives CASSKPLTGSSSGELFF.

This chain links TRBV30 with TRBJ1-1; 8 positions match TRBD1. This CDR3 is built from 13 residues. The junction had 4 bases not matched to a gene; V was cut back by 3 bases and J by 4 bases. The V gene's germline CDR1 is GTSNPN and CDR2 SVGIG (reference sequence). DNA for the CDR3: TGTGCCTGGAGGAAACAGGGGGGCACTGAAGCTTTCTTT. This sequence encodes CAWRKQGGTEAFF.

The chain couples TRBV14 to TRBJ2-2; 7 bases match TRBD1. The V gene's germline CDR1 is SGHDN and CDR2 FVKESK. The CDR3 totals 19 residues. Trimming at V came to 1 base and at J to 6 bases, leaving 17 bases not matched to a gene. The chain's CDR3 is CASSQVAGTALFLPGELFF. The CDR3 DNA is TGTGCCAGCAGCCAAGTCGCCGGGACAGCTTTATTCTTACCCGGGGAGCTGTTTTTT.

The CDR3 DNA sequence: TGTGCCAGCAGCCTACTAACGCGGACCGGGGAGCTGTTTTTT. Translation: CASSLLTRTGELFF. The chain couples TRBV3-1 (or the pseudogene TRBV3-2) to TRBJ2-2; D ambiguous. The germline V gene encodes CDR1 LGHDT and CDR2 YNNKEL (reference sequence). Trimming stripped 4 bases from V and 5 bases from J, with 11 bases between. The CDR3 runs to 14 residues.

This chain links TRBV9 with TRBJ1-4; D is unclear. V lost 0 bases and J 0 bases, leaving 6 bases between the germline ends. This CDR3 has 15 amino acids. Germline V gene data show CDR1 as SGDLS and CDR2 as YYNGEE. The DNA of the CDR3 is TGTGCCAGCAGCGTAGCGGGTACAACTAATGAAAAACTGTTTTTT. This codes for CASSVAGTTNEKLFF. The whole variable domain, remainder taken from reference TRBV9 and TRBJ1-4, is DSGVTQTPKHLITATGQRVTLRCSPRSGDLSVYWYQQSLDQGLQFLIQYYNGEERAKGNILERFSAQQFPDLHSELNLSSLELGDSALYFCASSVAGTTNEKLFFGSGTQLSVL.

The chain has TRBV9 and TRBJ1-1; a possible D gene is TRBD1 (5 bases). Germline assignment: CDR1 SGDLS and CDR2 YYNGEE. The length of the CDR3 is 14 residues. Deletions cut 4 bases from V and 3 bases from J, with 13 bases between. CDR3 residues: CASSRDYDDTEAFF. The CDR3 nucleotides read TGTGCCAGCAGCCGGGACTATGATGACACTGAAGCTTTCTTT.

The V gene is TRBV9, the J gene TRBJ1-2; weak D call: TRBD1 (5 bases). The CDR3 is 16 residues long. V was pared by 0 bases and J by 8 bases, with 20 bases between. Germline V CDR1 and CDR2: SGDLS, YYNGEE. The CDR3 nucleotides read TGTGCCAGCAGCGTAGCTCGTGGTAGGAGGGGCGACGGCTACACCTTC. Its protein product is CASSVARGRRGDGYTF. Full variable domain (remainder filled in from reference TRBV9 and TRBJ1-2): DSGVTQTPKHLITATGQRVTLRCSPRSGDLSVYWYQQSLDQGLQFLIQYYNGEERAKGNILERFSAQQFPDLHSELNLSSLELGDSALYFCASSVARGRRGDGYTFGSGTRLTVV.

This clone was counted once. Here the CDR3 DNA reads TGCGCCAGCAGTCCCTGTTCGGGAGCGTGCGGCAATCAGCCCCAGCATTTT. Its translation is CASSPCSGACGNQPQHF. The chain couples TRBV23-1 to TRBJ1-5; D is undetermined. TRBV23-1 is noted as an ORF with a role that remains uncertain. With 4 bases removed from V and 2 bases from J, the gap between germline ends came to 18 bases. CDR3 length: 17 residues.

V usage is TRBV9 and J usage is TRBJ1-6; 8 nucleotides agree with TRBD1. The CDR3 is 14 amino acids. V dropped 3 bases and J dropped 11; count of bases not matched to a gene: 7. CDR1 and CDR2 (germline): SGDLS, YYNGEE. CDR3 coding DNA: TGTGCCAGCAGCGGACAGGGGAGAGGCACACCCCTCCACTTT. Its protein product is CASSGQGRGTPLHF.

This chain connects TRBV12-3 or TRBV12-4 to TRBJ2-7; TRBD1 matches 7 bases. V lost 6 bases and J lost 12; bases outside the gene matches: 8. The CDR3 is 11 amino acids. DNA of the CDR3: TGTGCCAGCAGCTTAAGACAGGGAAGGTACTTC. Its protein is CASSLRQGRYF.

This sequence joins TRBV7-6 and TRBJ2-7; 10 nucleotides match TRBD1. The germline CDR1 and CDR2 sequences are SGHVS and FNYEAQ. V trimming: 1 base; J trimming: 2 bases; junction bases outside the gene matches: 8. This CDR3 is built from 17 residues. The CDR3 DNA sequence: TGTGCCAGCAGCTTAGAATCTCTAGGGACAGGGGCCTACGAGCAGTACTTC. It encodes CASSLESLGTGAYEQYF.

The V and J genes are TRBV28 and TRBJ2-2, with D tentatively TRBD1 (6 bases). Germline V gene sequence: CDR1 MDHEN, CDR2 SYDVKM. The ends were cut back, 6 bases at V and 4 bases at J, with 12 bases in the middle. The CDR3 is 14 amino acids. CDR3 DNA sequence: TGTGCCAGCAGCCCGGGACACCTCACCGGGGAGCTGTTTTTT. Protein product: CASSPGHLTGELFF.

The gene calls are TRBV19 and TRBJ1-5; D is unclear. The CDR3 consists of 14 residues. Between the trimmed V and J ends, which lost 6 bases and 3 bases, there was a span of 12 bases. Germline lookup yields CDR1 LNHDA and CDR2 SQIVND (reference sequence). The CDR3 protein is CASRPDFYNQPQHF. The CDR3, as DNA: TGTGCCAGTAGACCGGACTTCTACAATCAGCCCCAGCATTTT.

In this sample, this clone turned up once. The gene calls are TRBV7-3 and TRBJ2-1, with D perhaps TRBD1 (5 bases). V was pared by 5 bases and J by 3 bases, with 8 bases between. The CDR3 extends over 13 amino acids. In germline, CDR1 is SGHTA, CDR2 FQGTGA. CDR3 sequence: CASSPGNYNEQFF. As DNA, the CDR3 is TGTGCCAGCAGCCCAGGGAACTACAATGAGCAGTTCTTC.

The V gene is TRBV2, the J gene TRBJ2-2, with D possibly TRBD1 on 5 matching bases. CDR1 is SNHLY, CDR2 FYNNEI, per germline. Between the trimmed V and J ends, which lost 4 bases and 1 base, there was a span of 13 bases. The length of the CDR3 is 16 residues. The CDR3 DNA sequence: TGTGCCAGCAGTGGGCAGGGCAACTTGAACACCGGGGAGCTGTTTTTT. This encodes CASSGQGNLNTGELFF.

This chain uses TRBV11-2 with TRBJ1-2; 11 positions agree with TRBD1. J was trimmed by 5 bases and V by 5 bases; bases with no gene match: 13. CDR3 length: 17 residues. In germline, CDR1 is SGHAT, CDR2 FQNNGV. CDR3 amino acids: CASSPEASDRGLYGYTF. The DNA of the CDR3 is TGTGCCAGCAGCCCGGAGGCCTCGGACAGGGGGCTTTATGGCTACACCTTC.

J is TRBJ2-2 and V is TRBV27, with D maybe TRBD2 (5 bases). Germline-derived CDR1 and CDR2 are MNHEY and SMNVEV (reference sequence). The CDR3 length is 15 residues. The V and J ends lost 3 bases and 1 base respectively, with 9 bases between them. The CDR3 DNA sequence: TGTGCCAGCAGTTTCCGACTATTGAACACCGGGGAGCTGTTTTTT. This translates into CASSFRLLNTGELFF.

A single count supports this clone. The CDR3 coding sequence is TGTGCCAGCTCACCAAGGGATCAGGGAGGGAGCTATGGCTACACCTTC. Encoded protein: CASSPRDQGGSYGYTF. The genes are TRBV18 and TRBJ1-2; weak D call: TRBD1 (5 bases). The ends were cut back, 2 bases at V and 4 bases at J, with 17 bases in the middle. This CDR3 is built from 16 residues. The germline CDR1 and CDR2 sequences are KGHSH and LQKENI.

This clone was observed a single time. The V call is TRBV28, the J call TRBJ1-1, with D perhaps TRBD1 (5 bases). Germline V gives CDR1 MDHEN, CDR2 SYDVKM. V dropped 1 base and J dropped 0 bases, with 9 bases sitting between them. This CDR3 has 15 residues. This CDR3 reads CASSLSGEVNTEAFF. The DNA for the CDR3 is TGTGCCAGCAGTTTATCGGGGGAAGTGAACACTGAAGCTTTCTTT.

V and J are TRBV11-2 and TRBJ2-2; no firm D call. V was shortened by 7 bases and J by 0 bases, with 3 bases between the two germline ends. The CDR3 length is 12 residues. Germline V gene lookup returns CDR1 SGHAT and CDR2 FQNNGV. The chain's CDR3 is CASTANTGELFF. CDR3 DNA sequence: TGTGCCAGCACCGCGAACACCGGGGAGCTGTTTTTT.